This T cell receptor (beta chain) was retrieved from a study of beta chain features in type 1 diabetes. All of the isolated RNA was reverse transcribed, so expressed TCRB transcripts were sequenced. Data came from immunoSEQ multiplex PCR; TCRdb stores just in-frame clones and leaves some out. The table records 250,000 to 350,000 clones, 12% to 15% of them present only once. Trimming cost V 2 bases and J 0 bases, with 14 bases left between them. Germline V gene data show CDR1 as KGHSH and CDR2 as LQKENI. This CDR3 has 17 residues. The clonotype originates from a young man in good health. The chain has TRBV18 and TRBJ1-3; D gene unclear. What was sequenced was central memory CD4+ T cells from blood. CDR3 protein: CASSPRPVGYSGNTIYF. CDR3 sequence (DNA): TGTGCCAGCTCACCAAGGCCGGTGGGGTACTCTGGAAACACCATATATTTT.